This T cell receptor beta chain comes out of a study of CD8+CD57+ T cells in acquired aplastic anemia. As for the study in general: The mean DNA yield obtained from sorted CD4+ and CD8+ cells came to approximately 3.2 ug.

A few counts support this clonotype. Patients chosen for sequencing had CD8+CD57+ cells that had expanded, as shown by flow cytometry. V was clipped by 4 bases and J by 1 base; unmatched bases: 3. Looked up from germline, CDR1 is SQVTM and CDR2 is ANQGSEA. This CDR3 has 13 amino acids. It was genomic DNA that served as the template for profiling TCR beta VDJ and CDR3. TCRdb reprocessed the reads with MiXCR, giving one entry per CDR3 protein. The data contain approximately 150,000 distinct CDR3 sequences, 45% to 55% of them singletons. The TCR comes from a human donor with aplastic anemia. Sequenced sample: sorted CD4+, CD8+, or CD8+CD57+ T cells (not recorded which) from PBMCs. The chain combines TRBV29-1 with TRBJ1-1; TRBD1 matches at 7 bases. For the CDR3, the DNA is TGCAGCGTTGCACAGGGGACGAACACTGAAGCTTTCTTT. Amino acids: CSVAQGTNTEAFF.